The entry below gives a single T cell receptor beta chain sequence along with its context. Its antigen is not known. The method was immunoSEQ multiplex PCR; TCRdb's version includes in-frame clones alone and lacks a portion of them. Among roughly 200,000 clones, 88% were seen once, and the ten largest hold 7.7%. This sample stems from a study of T cell responses to AZD1222 COVID-19 vaccine. Study-wide context: Combined were second doses at about 4 or about 12 weeks.

Study-wide results and caveats: Baseline seropositivity occurred in only six or seven AZD1222 recipients. An increase in Spike-specific TCR breadth and depth was observed after two AZD1222 doses. There were mostly white British donors and more females than males, and clonal diversity was possibly underestimated.

The starting material was peripheral blood, obtained on day 0 of AZD1222 vaccination. The origin of this receptor is an adult in good health.

CDR3 in amino acids: CASSEGTSRRTDTQYF. CDR3 bases: TGTGCCAGCAGTGAGGGAACTAGCCGTCGCACAGATACGCAGTATTTT. This sequence joins TRBV2 and TRBJ2-3; TRBD2 is a possible D gene (6 bases). The CDR3 spans 16 residues. Trimming left V 3 bases short and J 1 base short, with 14 bases between. In germline, CDR1 is SNHLY, CDR2 FYNNEI.